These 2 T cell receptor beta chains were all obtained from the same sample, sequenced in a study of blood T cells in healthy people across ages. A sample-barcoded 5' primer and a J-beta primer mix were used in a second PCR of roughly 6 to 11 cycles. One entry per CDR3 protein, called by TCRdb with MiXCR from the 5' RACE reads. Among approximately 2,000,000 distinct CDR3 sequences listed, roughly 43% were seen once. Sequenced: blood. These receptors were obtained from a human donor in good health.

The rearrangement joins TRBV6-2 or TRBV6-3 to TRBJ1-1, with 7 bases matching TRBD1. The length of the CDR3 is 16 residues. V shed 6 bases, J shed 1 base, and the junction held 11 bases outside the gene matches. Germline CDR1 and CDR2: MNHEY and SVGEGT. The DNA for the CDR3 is TGTGCCAGCAGACCTCGGACAGGCCTAAAGAACACTGAAGCTTTCTTT. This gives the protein CASRPRTGLKNTEAFF.

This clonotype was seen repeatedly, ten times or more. CDR3 in amino acids: CASSTRTVFAEKLFF. The CDR3, as DNA: TGTGCCAGCAGCACCCGTACAGTCTTTGCAGAAAAACTGTTTTTT. This rearrangement joins TRBV7-2 to TRBJ1-4; D is unresolved. This CDR3 is built from 15 residues. The germline V gene encodes CDR1 SGHTA and CDR2 FQGNSA. Trimming left V 5 bases short and J 8 bases short, with 18 bases between.